The 20 T cell receptor beta chains below come from one sample, sequenced in a study of shared clonotypes between healthy human individuals. Assay used: immunoSEQ multiplex PCR; TCRdb lists only in-frame clones, some missing. Of roughly 2,000,000 clones listed, about 94% are singletons. CD45RO-negative, CCR7-positively selected cells formed the naive CD8 fraction, excluding terminally differentiated effector memory CD45RA+ cells. Sequencing was performed on naive CD8+ T cells from PBMCs. The receptors come from a man aged 18 to 30 in good health. Some clones in this sample may be carry-over from other donors' samples.

This clone showed up just a few times. CDR3 bases: TGTGCCAGCAGCGAAACCAGGGTGGACACTGAAGCTTTCTTT. Encoded protein: CASSETRVDTEAFF. This chain connects TRBV2 to TRBJ1-1, with D tentatively TRBD1 (5 bases). The CDR3 length is 14 residues. The germline V and J ends were trimmed by 6 bases and 3 bases, with 14 bases remaining between them. The germline V gene encodes CDR1 SNHLY and CDR2 FYNNEI.

The CDR3 sequence: CASSAGQGIWNTEAFF. The CDR3 region has the DNA TGTGCCAGCAGCGCCGGACAGGGTATCTGGAACACTGAAGCTTTCTTT. The V gene is TRBV9, the J gene TRBJ1-1, with 8 bases fitting TRBD1. The CDR3 has 16 amino acids. J was trimmed by 1 base and V by 3 bases; bases with no gene match: 8. CDR1 is SGDLS, CDR2 YYNGEE, per germline.

The chain is built from TRBV28 and TRBJ2-7, with TRBD2 matching over 12 bases. In germline, CDR1 is MDHEN, CDR2 SYDVKM. The V segment lost 5 bases and the J segment 5 bases; nucleotides outside the gene matches: 7. This CDR3 has 15 amino acids. In DNA form, the CDR3 reads TGTGCCAGCAGTCCCCTAGCGGGAGGGCCCCACGAGCAGTACTTC. It translates to CASSPLAGGPHEQYF.

The CDR3 sequence: CASSVAPGQGGTDTQYF. CDR3 nucleotide sequence: TGTGCCAGCAGCGTCGCACCTGGACAGGGCGGCACAGATACGCAGTATTTT. The chain combines TRBV9 with TRBJ2-3, with TRBD1 identical over 8 bases. The length of the CDR3 is 17 residues. The ends lost 2 bases at V and 1 base at J; junction bases unmatched: 9. The germline V gene encodes CDR1 SGDLS and CDR2 YYNGEE.

This clone was counted a few times. The chain combines TRBV5-6 with TRBJ1-1, with D perhaps TRBD1 (6 bases). Germline V gene sequence: CDR1 SGHDT, CDR2 YYEEEE. This CDR3 has 13 residues. Trimming left V 2 bases short and J 3 bases short, with 8 bases between. The CDR3 DNA reads TGTGCCAGCAGCTTTCGGGGGCACACTGAAGCTTTCTTT. This translates into CASSFRGHTEAFF.

On this clone itself: Other nucleotide sequences from this sample produce the same CDR3. The chain couples TRBV7-9 to TRBJ1-4, with a possible D match to TRBD1 (6 bases). CDR1 SEHNR and CDR2 FQNEAQ come from the germline V gene (reference sequence). Trimming cost V 6 bases and J 3 bases, with 8 bases left between them. This CDR3 is built from 13 residues. This CDR3 is CASRQGANEKLFF. CDR3 bases: TGTGCCAGCAGACAGGGCGCTAATGAAAAACTGTTTTTT.

The V gene is TRBV5-6, the J gene TRBJ2-3, with TRBD2 matching 11 bases. The CDR3 covers 16 residues. The ends lost 3 bases at V and 3 bases at J; junction bases unmatched: 6. Germline values: CDR1 SGHDT, CDR2 YYEEEE. The CDR3 protein is CASSWEGLAETDTQYF. DNA of the CDR3: TGTGCCAGCAGCTGGGAGGGACTAGCGGAGACAGATACGCAGTATTTT.

As regards this clone: This sequence is one base from a far larger clone and is likely a read error. V usage is TRBV6-1 and J usage is TRBJ1-1; D is unclear. The length of the CDR3 is 11 residues. Per the germline V gene, CDR1 is MNHNS and CDR2 is SASEGT. Deletions cut 8 bases from V and 4 bases from J, with 8 bases between. The CDR3 DNA sequence: TGTGCCAGCGAACTCGGCACTGAAGCTTTCTTT. Translating it yields CASELGTEAFF.

The genes are TRBV6-5 and TRBJ2-2; perhaps TRBD2 as D (5 bases). Trimming took off 2 bases at V and 6 bases at J, with 10 bases between the two ends. The CDR3 covers 14 residues. CDR1 and CDR2 (germline): MNHEY, SVGAGI. DNA for the CDR3: TGTGCCAGCAGTTACGCGGGTGGCCCCGGGGAGCTGTTTTTT. Translating it yields CASSYAGGPGELFF.

This clone was seen a single time. The CDR3 is CASSPEQGRENAEYF. In nucleotides, the CDR3 is TGTGCCAGCTCACCAGAGCAGGGGAGGGAAAACGCGGAGTACTTC. This chain joins TRBV18 and TRBJ2-7, with a possible D match to TRBD2 (7 bases). The germline CDR1 and CDR2 sequences are KGHSH and LQKENI. CDR3 length: 15 amino acids. Trimming pared 2 bases from V and 11 bases from J, leaving 22 bases between.

V gene TRBV5-1 combines with J gene TRBJ2-1; 9 bases match TRBD2. V trimming: 4 bases; J trimming: 3 bases; junction bases outside the gene matches: 14. From germline, CDR1 is SGHRS and CDR2 YFSETQ. The CDR3 length is 18 residues. This chain's CDR3 is CASSPGRAGTSRYNEQFF. The CDR3 DNA reads TGCGCCAGCAGCCCCGGGAGGGCCGGGACTAGCCGCTACAATGAGCAGTTCTTC.

This clone has a single count. The chain recombines TRBV28 with TRBJ2-1; D gene uncertain. Germline V gene sequence: CDR1 MDHEN, CDR2 SYDVKM. V gave up 6 bases and J gave up 6 bases, with 18 bases separating them. This CDR3 has 15 residues. The CDR3 nucleotides read TGTGCCAGCAGCCAAGTGGGCCCACGCGGCAATGAGCAGTTCTTC. This encodes CASSQVGPRGNEQFF.

The chain couples TRBV27 to TRBJ2-1, with D perhaps assigned TRBD1 or TRBD2 (5 bases each). This CDR3 is built from 16 residues. V lost 0 bases and J lost 2, with 11 bases in between. Germline loops: CDR1 MNHEY, CDR2 SMNVEV (reference sequence). In DNA, the CDR3 is TGTGCCAGCAGTTTATCGGAGGCAGGGCCCTACAATGAGCAGTTCTTC. Translated: CASSLSEAGPYNEQFF.

The V call is TRBV6-5, the J call TRBJ2-5, with 8 bases that match TRBD1. The CDR3 extends over 15 amino acids. Germline values: CDR1 MNHEY, CDR2 SVGAGI. The V and J ends lost 6 bases and 9 bases, in that order; junction bases with no gene match: 15. CDR3 DNA: TGTGCCAGCAGACCCCGACAGGGGAGACTCGAGCCCCAGTACTTC. Residues: CASRPRQGRLEPQYF.

V and J are TRBV27 and TRBJ1-5; 9 nucleotides line up with TRBD1. Per the germline V gene, CDR1 is MNHEY and CDR2 is SMNVEV (reference sequence). The CDR3 is 16 residues long. Unmatched junction bases numbered 7, after V lost 5 bases and J lost 2 bases. The CDR3 DNA reads as TGTGCCAGCAGTAGCCCCCGACAGGGGGGCAATCAGCCCCAGCATTTT. Its translation is CASSSPRQGGNQPQHF.

This chain connects TRBV10-2 to TRBJ1-1; perhaps TRBD1 as D (6 bases). Trimming stripped 3 bases from V and 3 bases from J, with 14 bases between. CDR3 length equals 15 residues. Germline V gene data show CDR1 as WSHSY and CDR2 as SAAADI. The CDR3 sequence is CASSDRGFVHTEAFF. In DNA, the CDR3 is TGCGCCAGCAGTGACAGGGGATTCGTCCACACTGAAGCTTTCTTT.

The gene calls are TRBV5-8 and TRBJ1-1; 9 bases line up with TRBD1. The germline gives CDR1 SGHTS, CDR2 YDEGEE. This CDR3 is 14 amino acids long. J gave up 11 bases and V 4 bases, and 12 bases lay outside the gene matches. CDR3 in amino acids: CASSAGQGLMGAFF. CDR3 nucleotide sequence: TGTGCCAGCAGCGCGGGACAGGGCTTGATGGGGGCTTTCTTT.

V usage is TRBV29-1 and J usage is TRBJ2-1; 13 nucleotides match TRBD2. Losses at the gene ends were 6 bases for V and 7 bases for J; bases not matched to a gene: 6. This CDR3 region has 14 residues. In germline, CDR1 is SQVTM, CDR2 ANQGSEA. CDR3 protein: CSVRTSGSINEQFF. In DNA form, the CDR3 reads TGCAGCGTGCGGACTAGCGGGAGTATAAATGAGCAGTTCTTC.

In the case of this clone: In the same sample, other DNA sequences code for this CDR3. This sequence joins TRBV5-6 and TRBJ2-4; the D is unclear. V gave up 1 base and J gave up 0 bases, with 5 bases separating them. The CDR3 contains 14 residues. Germline CDR1 is SGHDT and CDR2 is YYEEEE. This chain's CDR3 is CASSLTLAKNIQYF. For the CDR3, the DNA is TGTGCCAGCAGCTTGACGCTAGCCAAAAACATTCAGTACTTC.

This clone was counted a single time. The chain carries TRBV5-4 and TRBJ1-1; 8 bases line up with TRBD1. V dropped 3 bases and J dropped 2; count of bases not matched to a gene: 6. This CDR3 is built from 15 residues. Germline V gene sequence: CDR1 SGHNT, CDR2 YYREEE (reference sequence). This CDR3 reads CASSYRDRSNTEAFF. The CDR3 nucleotides are TGTGCCAGCAGCTACCGGGACAGGAGTAACACTGAAGCTTTCTTT.